Here is one TCR beta chain with its context. In this sample, this clonotype turned up once. Its antigen has not been determined. Nothing much larger sits one base from this clone, and base qualities are not available. One read alone provides weak support. The germline V gene sets CDR1 to LGHNA and CDR2 to YSLEER. The germline ends are 14 bases apart after V is trimmed by 4 bases and J by 7 bases. The CDR3 runs 13 residues from the cysteine to the phenylalanine. Only CDR3 DNA remains: 39 bases, in frame from the first base. The library was obtained by multiplex PCR. The reads were generated on an Illumina HiSeq 4000. TCR beta libraries were built with iRepertoire HTBI primers and Arm-PCR amplification of CDR3 regions. Before sequencing, the PCR products went through gel purification. The published analysis was carried out like this. Across samples, some 62 TRBV and 14 TRBJ segments were identified and used for gene usage analysis of CDR3 amino acid clonotypes. COPE and FqMerger were used to merge filtered high-quality paired reads into contigs. BLAST was used to align contigs to the IMGT TRBV, TRBD and TRBJ reference genes, and CDR3 was defined following IMGT. Any clonotype with a frequency above 0.1% was counted as a highly expanded clone. Shannon entropy served as the measure of repertoire diversity, while the Gini coefficient captured V-J evenness. Public clonotypes were defined as clonotypes shared by more than one individual. TCRdb itself trimmed the public reads at Q25 with fastp, ran MiXCR and retained productive beta chains. Rows with one shared CDR3 protein collapse into an entry with the most common genes and DNA. Clone size and V and J calls follow TCRdb, not the original study. Across this sample there are under 500,000 distinct CDR3 sequences, with 20% seen only once. The ten largest make up less than 25% of the sample.

These data originate in a study of regulatory T cells in long-lasting Graves disease (dated by TCRdb to about 2021). Study-wide context: Persistent Graves' disease was defined as persistently positive TSH receptor autoantibodies together with antithyroid drug treatment for over 5 years. Persistent Graves' disease patients were compared with newly diagnosed Graves' disease patients by peripheral blood TCR sequencing and RNA sequencing. The study took place in China and was registered as a clinical trial. TCR sequencing covered 13 persistent and some 20 newly diagnosed Graves' disease patients, some 35 samples in total. In the clinical cohort, patients with persistent Graves' disease had used antithyroid drugs for an average of about 10.3 years.

Findings and caveats that apply to the study as a whole: The authors noted that the small sample size was a limitation that may lower accuracy. Compared with newly diagnosed patients, patients with persistent Graves' disease had lower TCR Shannon entropy and fewer highly expanded clones, which suggests clonal expansion. More public clonotypes were shared among persistent patients (roughly 2,700) than among newly diagnosed patients (966). Sequencing and analysis were restricted to the TCR beta chain. The study examined only peripheral blood because the primary lesion, thyroid tissue, could not be accessed. Preferential use of TRBV28, TRBJ1-2 and TRBJ2-5 was observed in persistent disease, whereas TRBV20-1 and TRBJ2-1 were favored in newly diagnosed disease.

The sample's time point label, decoded: persistent/refractory GD, antithyroid drugs over 5 years with positive TRAb. For both TCR sequencing and RNA sequencing, RNA was extracted from PBMCs using TRIzol. The diagnosis of Graves' disease followed American Thyroid Association guidelines. Patients for the study were recruited at an endocrinology department in Xi'an, China. Each patient gave approximately 9.7 milliliters of peripheral blood, collected in an EDTA anticoagulant tube. Ficoll Paque Plus density gradient separation was used to isolate PBMCs, and no additional T cell sorting was done. An Agilent 2100 Bioanalyzer and agarose gel were used to assess RNA quality, and a NanoDrop 2000 was used to measure RNA concentration.

The TCR comes from a female donor with Graves disease. The sequences come from peripheral blood mononuclear cells (PBMCs), collected when the disease was refractory, from a patient treated with antithyroid drugs. The sequence joins TRBV4-3 to TRBJ2-7, with the D call tentatively TRBD1 or TRBD2, each fitting 6 bases. The CDR3 region reads CASSPGGSGEQYF. The sequenced DNA is TGCGCCAGCAGCCCCGGGGGCTCGGGTGAGCAGTACTTC.